This section outlines one T cell receptor beta chain sequence together with its context. The specificity of this receptor is unknown. Qualities for individual bases were not recorded, and no much larger clone is one base off. This entry belongs to a study of blood T cells in healthy people across ages (dated by TCRdb to about 2015). With respect to the entire study: In model experiments, template switching captured roughly one uniquely barcoded TCR beta cDNA molecule for every two T cells. To track age-related changes in TCR beta repertoire diversity, the study relied on deep sequencing normalized with unique cDNA molecular identifiers. Four age groups were formed from the donors: young (average around 15 years), middle-aged (just under 40), aged (approximately 60) and long-lived (around 80). To avoid experimental bias, donors of different ages were randomly spread across the sequencing lanes. Using the same blood draw, the study looked at two additional independent replicas of 1 million unique cDNA reads for two donors, one aged 18 to 30 and the other aged 80 or older. Paper-wide results and their limitations: Donor CMV infection status was unknown, potentially confounding age-related changes in expanded clonotypes. As age increased, observed TCR beta diversity per million T cells dropped in a roughly linear way, and a significant reduction was already evident by age about 40. Bulk unsorted PBMC profiling prevented conclusive comparison of naive and antigen-experienced compartments. The percentage of naive T cells measured by flow cytometry correlated strongly with observed TCR beta diversity. The long-lived group showed more naive CD4+ T cells, fewer expanded clones and increased TCR diversity than the aged group, suggesting age selection. Estimates of total diversity based on one million sequenced T cells were regarded as lower bounds and as underestimates.

To prepare the library, 5' RACE was applied. TCRdb records Illumina HiSeq 2500 as the sequencer. A second PCR of about 7 to 12 cycles was performed with a sample-barcoded 5' primer and a J-beta primer mix. Each TCR beta cDNA molecule received a unique molecular identifier from a template-switch 5' adaptor carrying 12 random nucleotides. Each sample yielded at least 3 million CDR3-containing paired-end reads. The Mint cDNA synthesis kit, primed by a TRBC-specific oligonucleotide, was used to synthesize first-strand cDNA from all RNA. All cDNA was treated with uracil-DNA glycosylase and then went through a first 18-cycle PCR with the universal primers M1SS and BC2_uni_R. The authors processed their data as follows. Normalization of each sample was performed by random selection of 1 million high-quality reads, each carrying a distinct molecular identifier. Reads with shared molecular identifiers were discarded instead of being binned into consensus sequences. MiTCR, run with a Q25 quality threshold and the strictest error-elimination algorithm, handled CDR3 identification, clonotype clustering and error correction. A nonparametric unseen species model using Euler transformation provided a lower-bound estimate of total TCR beta diversity. TCRdb reran the public reads through fastp at Q25 and MiXCR, keeping productive beta chains. Rows matching on CDR3 protein sequence are summarized as one entry with the most common DNA and genes. These V and J calls are TCRdb output, not the study's own analysis. The sample data list about 1.6 million distinct CDR3 sequences, and 30% to 40% of these were observed just once. The ten largest make up around 10% of the sample.

Donors were 30 to 45 systemically healthy Caucasian individuals from Russia aged roughly 6 to 100 years. Each donor gave 8 to 10 milliliters of peripheral blood, drawn into EDTA-treated Vacutainer tubes. PBMCs were isolated by Ficoll-Paque density-gradient centrifugation, with at least 6.5 million obtained per sample. Total RNA was extracted from PBMCs with Trizol reagent, with at least 5 micrograms obtained per sample. For every donor, an aliquot of PBMCs went through flow cytometry to measure the percentages of naive CD45RAhigh/CD27high T cells. The CDR3 sequence holds 19 residues, the cysteine and phenylalanine included. Kept here is only the CDR3 DNA, which spans 57 bases and is read in frame from base 1. V is reduced by 7 bases and J by 1 base, leaving a spacing of 23 bases between them. Per the germline V gene (reference sequence), LNHDA is the CDR1 and SQIVND is the CDR2.

This sequence originates from a woman in her 30s in good health. The receptor chain draws on TRBV19 and TRBJ2-6; the D gene cannot be resolved reliably. Sequencing was done on a sample of blood. The base sequence is TGTGCCAGTACCAATAGTTACGGCTCCAGTTATTCTGGGGCCAACGTCCTGACTTTC. Protein translation: CASTNSYGSSYSGANVLTF.